A selection of T cell receptor beta chains follows, all from one sample in a study of blood T cell repertoires in COVID-19. This table comes from immunoSEQ multiplex PCR, and its TCRdb copy is limited to in-frame clones, with some not included. This sample carries approximately 110,000 clones, less than 85% of them seen once, and the ten largest clones take more than 0.75%. The sequenced material came from peripheral blood. The receptors stem from a human donor with acute or convalescent COVID-19. The donor label of this sample is uncertain. The CDR3 runs from the conserved cysteine through the conserved F or W. The D gene is left open where the match is weak. Not all rows give a size; the values are once, few, many and, for expanded clones, a class.

size	V	J	D	CDR3	DNA
-	TRBV5-1	TRBJ2-1	TRBD2	CASSTGLAGGRISSYNEQFF	TGCGCCAGCAGTACAGGACTAGCGGGGGGGCGAATTAGCTCCTACAATGAGCAGTTCTTC
-	TRBV11-2	TRBJ2-3	TRBD2	CASSLDPRLAATTDTQYF	TGTGCCAGCAGCTTAGATCCCCGGCTAGCGGCCACCACAGATACGCAGTATTTT
-	TRBV11-1	TRBJ1-2	TRBD1	CASSPRQGLNYGYTF	TGTGCCAGCAGCCCACGACAGGGCTTAAACTATGGCTACACCTTC
-	TRBV2	TRBJ2-7	-	CASSPGYEQYF	TGTGCCAGCAGTCCAGGGTACGAGCAGTACTTC
-	TRBV19	TRBJ2-2	TRBD2	CASSSSGLAGARTGELFF	TGTGCCAGTAGTTCTTCGGGACTAGCGGGGGCACGAACCGGGGAGTTGTTTTTT
-	TRBV3-1/TRBV3-2	TRBJ2-7	TRBD2	CASSQEGLGSYEQYF	TGTGCCAGCAGCCAAGAGGGACTAGGAAGCTACGAGCAGTACTTC
-	TRBV11-2	TRBJ1-4	-	CASRRWTNEKLFF	TGTGCCAGCAGACGGTGGACTAATGAAAAACTGTTTTTT
once	TRBV29-1	TRBJ2-2	-	CSVEGAGARELFF	TGCAGCGTTGAAGGGGCAGGGGCCCGGGAGCTGTTTTTT
-	TRBV5-4	TRBJ2-3	-	CASSLPLTGAGTDTQYF	TGTGCCAGCAGCTTGCCGTTGACAGGCGCAGGCACAGATACGCAGTATTTT
few	TRBV2	TRBJ2-7	-	CASRRQLSNYEQYF	TGTGCCAGCAGGCGACAGCTGTCCAACTACGAGCAGTACTTC
-	TRBV24-1	TRBJ1-6	-	CATRRTAYSPLHF	TGTGCCACCCGCCGGACAGCTTATTCACCCCTCCACTTT
-	TRBV9	TRBJ2-5	TRBD1	CASSVDRGGETQYF	TGTGCCAGCAGCGTTGACAGGGGTGGGGAGACCCAGTACTTC
-	TRBV3-1/TRBV3-2	TRBJ2-2	TRBD2	CASSRYGRGSVAGELFF	TGTGCCAGCAGCCGGTACGGGAGGGGTAGCGTCGCCGGGGAGCTGTTTTTT
-	TRBV6-1	TRBJ1-2	-	CASSEGRGLNYGYTF	TGTGCCAGCAGTGAAGGGCGGGGATTGAACTATGGCTACACCTTC
-	TRBV13	TRBJ1-2	TRBD1	CASSLATGQGYYGYTF	TGTGCCAGCAGCTTAGCGACGGGACAGGGCTACTATGGCTACACCTTC
-	TRBV7-8	TRBJ1-5	-	CASSSTRQGFSQPQHF	TGTGCCAGCAGCTCGACGAGGCAGGGCTTCAGTCAGCCCCAGCATTTT
few	TRBV14	TRBJ1-6	TRBD1	CASSQARGRSPLHF	TGTGCCAGCAGCCAAGCGAGGGGGCGTTCACCCCTCCACTTT
-	TRBV4-2	TRBJ2-5	TRBD2	CASSQQTSVQETQYF	TGTGCCAGCAGCCAACAGACTAGCGTACAAGAGACCCAGTACTTC
-	TRBV27	TRBJ2-7	TRBD1	CASSSDRAYEQYF	TGTGCCAGCAGTTCCGACAGGGCGTACGAGCAGTACTTC
-	TRBV7-2	TRBJ1-4	-	CASSLYLGGEKLFF	TGTGCCAGCAGCTTATACCTAGGGGGTGAAAAACTGTTTTTT
few	TRBV5-6	TRBJ2-5	TRBD2	CASSLRGEETQYF	TGTGCCAGCAGCCTCCGGGGGGAAGAGACCCAGTACTTC
once	TRBV3-1/TRBV3-2	TRBJ1-6	-	CASSQLQGISPLHF	TGTGCCAGCAGCCAACTCCAGGGGATATCACCCCTCCACTTT
few	TRBV11-2	TRBJ1-2	-	CASSLPLGYGYTF	TGTGCCAGCAGCTTACCCCTCGGGTATGGCTACACCTTC
-	TRBV25-1	TRBJ2-1	-	CASSRDNYNEQFF	TGTGCCAGCAGCAGGGACAACTACAATGAGCAGTTCTTC
-	TRBV9	TRBJ1-5	TRBD1	CASSATGANQPQHF	TGTGCCAGCAGCGCGACAGGGGCGAATCAGCCCCAGCATTTT
-	TRBV30	TRBJ1-2	-	CAWSGRGAHYGYTF	TGTGCCTGGAGTGGGCGGGGGGCCCACTATGGCTACACCTTC
-	TRBV28	TRBJ1-6	-	CASSLPGAVYNSPLHF	TGTGCCAGCAGTCTTCCAGGGGCAGTTTATAATTCACCCCTCCACTTT
-	TRBV11-2	TRBJ1-6	-	CASSPRTETYNSPLHF	TGTGCCAGCAGCCCACGGACAGAAACTTATAATTCACCCCTCCACTTT
-	TRBV15	TRBJ2-3	TRBD1	CATKGADRLSYTQYF	TGTGCCACCAAGGGGGCGGACAGATTATCGTATACGCAGTATTTT
-	TRBV2	TRBJ2-5	-	CASSQTVHQETQYF	TGTGCCAGCAGTCAGACAGTTCATCAAGAGACCCAGTACTTC
-	TRBV5-6	TRBJ2-4	-	CASSALQAPTKNIQYF	TGTGCCAGCAGCGCCCTCCAGGCACCCACCAAAAACATTCAGTACTTC
few	TRBV2	TRBJ2-3	-	CASSPRDTQYF	TGTGCCAGCAGTCCGAGAGATACGCAGTATTTT
-	TRBV19	TRBJ1-4	-	CASSIRTRANEKLFF	TGTGCCAGTAGTATACGGACAAGAGCTAATGAAAAACTGTTTTTT
-	TRBV27	TRBJ2-1	TRBD2	CASSLYLAGSNEQFF	TGTGCCAGCAGTTTATATCTAGCGGGGAGCAATGAGCAGTTCTTC
-	TRBV7-9	TRBJ1-6	-	CASSSSRTSYNSPLHF	TGTGCCAGCAGCTCCTCACGGACTTCTTATAATTCACCCCTCCACTTT
-	TRBV9	TRBJ2-4	TRBD2	CASSPGLANIQYF	TGTGCCAGCAGCCCGGGACTAGCAAACATTCAGTACTTC
-	TRBV7-8	TRBJ2-2	-	CASSIDRDSGELFF	TGTGCCAGCAGCATTGACAGGGACTCCGGGGAGCTGTTTTTT
-	TRBV3-1/TRBV3-2	TRBJ1-6	TRBD1	CASSQVFRAGGGSPLHF	TGTGCCAGCAGCCAAGTGTTTAGGGCAGGGGGCGGATCACCCCTCCACTTT
few	TRBV4-1	TRBJ1-4	-	CASTPTWDRDKKLFF	TGCGCCAGCACCCCTACCTGGGATAGGGACAAAAAACTGTTTTTT
many	TRBV6-1	TRBJ1-5	-	CASSELGGSNQPQHF	TGTGCCAGCAGTGAACTGGGGGGAAGCAATCAGCCCCAGCATTTT
few	TRBV28	TRBJ1-1	-	CATGQHTEAFF	TGTGCCACTGGACAGCACACTGAAGCTTTCTTT
-	TRBV14	TRBJ1-2	TRBD1	CASSRGQGDYGYTF	TGTGCCAGCAGCCGAGGACAGGGGGACTATGGCTACACCTTC
-	TRBV5-6	TRBJ2-3	TRBD1	CASSLRTGGTDTQYF	TGTGCCAGCAGCTTGCGGACAGGGGGCACAGATACGCAGTATTTT
many	TRBV28	TRBJ1-2	TRBD1	CASSSRQGARGYTF	TGTGCCAGCAGTTCCCGACAGGGGGCGCGTGGCTACACCTTC
-	TRBV6-1	TRBJ1-1	-	CASSEDLPWETPEAFF	TGTGCCAGCAGTGAAGATCTCCCATGGGAGACCCCTGAAGCTTTCTTT
-	TRBV5-1	TRBJ1-2	-	CASSLGGAGNGYTF	TGCGCCAGCAGCTTAGGGGGAGCGGGAAATGGCTACACCTTC
-	TRBV19	TRBJ2-1	TRBD1	CASSHRGGEQFF	TGTGCCAGTAGTCACAGGGGCGGTGAGCAGTTCTTC
few	TRBV10-3	TRBJ1-6	TRBD1	CAIRPAGGSTPLHF	TGTGCCATCAGACCTGCAGGGGGGAGTACACCCCTCCACTTT
-	TRBV20-1	TRBJ1-1	-	CSASLNTEAFF	TGCAGTGCCAGTCTCAACACTGAAGCTTTCTTT
-	TRBV12-3/TRBV12-4	TRBJ1-2	-	CASSSRGDYGYTF	TGTGCCAGCAGTTCCAGGGGCGACTATGGCTACACCTTC
-	TRBV5-4	TRBJ2-3	-	CASSRKTSGVDTQYF	TGTGCCAGCAGCCGTAAAACTAGTGGGGTAGATACGCAGTATTTT
once	TRBV7-9	TRBJ2-1	TRBD2	CASSFLAGGRDEQFF	TGTGCCAGCAGCTTTTTAGCGGGCGGGCGAGATGAGCAGTTCTTC
few	TRBV9	TRBJ2-1	-	CASSVGGDPSYEQFF	TGTGCCAGCAGCGTAGGTGGAGACCCTTCATATGAGCAGTTCTTC
-	TRBV6-6	TRBJ2-5	TRBD2	CASRGGSGEETQYF	TGTGCCAGCAGGGGCGGTAGCGGGGAAGAGACCCAGTACTTC
-	TRBV18	TRBJ2-4	-	CASSPPGQLAKNIQYF	TGTGCCAGCTCACCACCCGGACAGCTAGCCAAAAACATTCAGTACTTC
-	TRBV5-1	TRBJ2-2	-	CASSLAGGRGDTGELFF	TGCGCCAGCAGCTTGGCCGGAGGGCGGGGAGACACCGGGGAGCTGTTTTTT
-	TRBV3-1/TRBV3-2	TRBJ1-6	-	CASSQVQGDSPLHF	TGTGCCAGCAGCCAAGTACAGGGCGATTCACCCCTCCACTTT